This T cell receptor (beta chain) was sequenced for a study of shared clonotypes between healthy human individuals. General observations from the study: The authors sampled blood alone, and tissue repertoires likely differ. Non-shared clonotypes had lower generation probabilities than clonotypes shared by all four sorted-subset donors.

CDR1 is MNHNS and CDR2 is SASEGT in the germline V gene. The V gene end was trimmed by 2 bases and the J gene end by 4 bases; junction bases not matched to a gene: 5. This CDR3 has 15 amino acids. Note on this clone: As yet, its antigen is unknown.

Sorted-subset replicate PCRs used 200 ng of genomic DNA. This amount corresponded to some 30,000 T cell genomes. Authors' methods: With immunoSEQ giving junction-only sequences and no quality scores, filtering differed. The protocol was immunoSEQ multiplex PCR, while the TCRdb copy is restricted to in-frame clones and leaves out a portion. V and J calls and clone size are those listed in that table; D and trimming were worked out from the DNA. The table includes approximately 980,000 clones, 70% to 85% detected once. This TCR came from a man younger than 30 in good health. The chain uses TRBV6-1 and TRBJ2-1; 7 bases align to TRBD1. Material for sequencing was memory CD4+ T cells sorted from blood. Documented subset: CD45RA-negative fraction. The CDR3 loop reads CASSEYGDSYNEQFF. In DNA, the CDR3 is TGTGCCAGCAGTGAATACGGGGACAGTTACAATGAGCAGTTCTTC.